This TCR beta chain was documented in a study of T-cell memory formation after mild COVID-19. TCRdb passed the 5' RACE reads through MiXCR, listing each CDR3 protein once. The sample lists hundreds of thousands of distinct CDR3 sequences; roughly 13% were seen once. This clonotype was counted a few times. The CDR3 runs to 15 residues. Trimming left V 5 bases short and J 0 bases short, with 10 bases between. The sample consisted of PBMCs or a T cell subset sorted from them (not recorded which). This rearrangement joins TRBV12-3 or TRBV12-4 to TRBJ1-4; no clear D. The origin of this receptor is a man aged 18-30 years who had mild COVID-19 (a few samples of this study predate the infection). Cell type and time point are not known. The CDR3 loop is CASSLDLATNEKLFF. CDR3 nucleotides: TGTGCCAGCAGTCTCGACCTTGCAACTAATGAAAAACTGTTTTTT.